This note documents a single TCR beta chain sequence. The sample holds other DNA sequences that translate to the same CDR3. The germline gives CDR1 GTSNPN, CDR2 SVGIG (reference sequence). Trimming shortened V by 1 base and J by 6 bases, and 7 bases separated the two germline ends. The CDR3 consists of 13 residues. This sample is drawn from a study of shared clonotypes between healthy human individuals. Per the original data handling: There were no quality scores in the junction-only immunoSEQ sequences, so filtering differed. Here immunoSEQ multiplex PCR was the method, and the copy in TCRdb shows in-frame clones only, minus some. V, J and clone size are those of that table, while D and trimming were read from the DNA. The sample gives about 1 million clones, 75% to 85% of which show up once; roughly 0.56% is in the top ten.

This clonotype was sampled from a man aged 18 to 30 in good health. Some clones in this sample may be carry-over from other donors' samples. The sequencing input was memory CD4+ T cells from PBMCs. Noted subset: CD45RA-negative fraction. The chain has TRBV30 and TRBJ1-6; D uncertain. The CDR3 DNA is TGTGCCTGGAGTGCGGGATTTAATTCACCCCTCCACTTT. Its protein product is CAWSAGFNSPLHF.